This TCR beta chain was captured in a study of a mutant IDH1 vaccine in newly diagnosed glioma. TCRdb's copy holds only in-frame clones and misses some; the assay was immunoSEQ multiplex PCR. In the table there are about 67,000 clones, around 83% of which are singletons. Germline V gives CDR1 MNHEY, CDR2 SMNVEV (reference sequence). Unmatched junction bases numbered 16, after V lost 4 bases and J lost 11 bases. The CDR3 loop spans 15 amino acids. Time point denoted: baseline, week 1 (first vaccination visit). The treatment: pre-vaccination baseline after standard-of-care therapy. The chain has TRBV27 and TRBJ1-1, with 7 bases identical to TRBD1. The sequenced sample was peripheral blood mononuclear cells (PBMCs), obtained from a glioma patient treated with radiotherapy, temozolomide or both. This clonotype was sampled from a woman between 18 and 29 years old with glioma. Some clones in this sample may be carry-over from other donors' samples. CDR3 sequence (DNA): TGTGCCAGCAGTTCCCGACAGGGACTAATTCTCTACGCTTTCTTT. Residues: CASSSRQGLILYAFF.